A selection of T cell receptor beta chains follows, all from one sample in a study of regulatory T cells in long-lasting Graves disease. TCRdb re-called the multiplex PCR reads through MiXCR, storing one row per CDR3 protein. Found here are some 470,000 distinct CDR3 sequences, around a fifth of them singletons; the top ten hold over 6%. The starting material was peripheral blood mononuclear cells (PBMCs), obtained when the disease was refractory, from a patient treated with antithyroid drugs. Receptors were obtained from a female donor with Graves disease. CDR3s include the opening cysteine and the closing phenylalanine or tryptophan. Each record gives: V gene, clone size, D gene, J gene, CDR3 protein, CDR3 DNA. D genes are given only for firm matches. Not every row has a clone size; where given, it reads once, few, many or a size class.

V: TRBV19
size: many
D: -
J: TRBJ1-5
CDR3: CASSREGQGNQPQHF
DNA: TGTGCCAGTAGCAGGGAGGGGCAGGGTAATCAGCCCCAGCATTTT

V: TRBV27
size: many
D: -
J: TRBJ2-7
CDR3: CASSLGAGLIYEQYF
DNA: TGTGCCAGCAGTTTAGGGGCAGGGTTGATATACGAGCAGTACTTC

V: TRBV19
size: many
D: -
J: TRBJ2-5
CDR3: CASSRQEYQETQYF
DNA: TGTGCCAGTAGTAGGCAGGAGTACCAAGAGACCCAGTACTTC

V: TRBV6-9
size: -
D: -
J: TRBJ2-7
CDR3: CASSYVPSEVGEQYF
DNA: TGTGCCAGCAGTTACGTCCCTTCCGAAGTGGGCGAGCAGTACTTC

V: TRBV24-1
size: -
D: -
J: TRBJ2-5
CDR3: CATSDLSFGETQYF
DNA: TGTGCCACCAGTGATTTGTCGTTCGGCGAGACCCAGTACTTC

V: TRBV18
size: few
D: -
J: TRBJ1-2
CDR3: CASSPRSEGYTF
DNA: TGTGCCAGCTCACCACGCAGTGAAGGCTACACCTTC

V: TRBV6-2/TRBV6-3
size: -
D: TRBD2
J: TRBJ2-7
CDR3: CASRYEREVYEQYF
DNA: TGTGCCAGCCGTTACGAGCGGGAGGTCTACGAGCAGTACTTC

V: TRBV15
size: few
D: TRBD2
J: TRBJ2-5
CDR3: CATSRDPAGGPQETQYF
DNA: TGTGCCACCAGCAGAGATCCTGCGGGAGGGCCACAAGAGACCCAGTACTTC

V: TRBV12-3/TRBV12-4
size: many
D: -
J: TRBJ2-5
CDR3: CASSLSRQETKYF
DNA: TGTGCCAGCAGTTTGTCCAGACAAGAGACCAAGTACTTC

V: TRBV11-2
size: few
D: -
J: TRBJ1-2
CDR3: CASSLTLRGPYGYTF
DNA: TGTGCCAGCAGCTTAACTCTAAGGGGTCCCTATGGCTACACCTTC

V: TRBV27
size: few
D: -
J: TRBJ1-1
CDR3: CASSLSGGVGEMNTEAFF
DNA: TGTGCCAGCAGTTTATCTGGGGGGGTAGGTGAGATGAACACTGAAGCTTTCTTT

V: TRBV15
size: -
D: -
J: TRBJ2-1
CDR3: CATRESLVNEQFF
DNA: TGTGCCACCCGGGAGAGCTTGGTCAATGAGCAGTTCTTC

V: TRBV28
size: many
D: -
J: TRBJ1-5
CDR3: CASSLGPSQPQHF
DNA: TGTGCCAGCAGCTTAGGACCCTCCCAGCCCCAGCATTTT

V: TRBV7-3
size: -
D: TRBD1
J: TRBJ1-1
CDR3: CASSFPDRVGDTEAFF
DNA: TGTGCCAGCAGCTTCCCAGACAGGGTCGGGGACACTGAAGCTTTCTTT

V: TRBV29-1
size: few
D: TRBD1
J: TRBJ2-1
CDR3: CSAGQDHYNEQFF
DNA: TGCAGCGCCGGACAGGATCACTACAATGAGCAGTTCTTC

V: TRBV18
size: -
D: -
J: TRBJ1-4
CDR3: CASSLMDGREKLFF
DNA: TGTGCCAGCTCACTCATGGACGGTAGGGAAAAACTGTTTTTT

V: TRBV28
size: few
D: -
J: TRBJ2-3
CDR3: CASSPFGEITDTQYF
DNA: TGTGCCAGCAGTCCATTCGGCGAAATCACAGATACGCAGTATTTT

V: TRBV5-1
size: few
D: -
J: TRBJ2-5
CDR3: CASSWGTIQETQYF
DNA: TGCGCCAGCAGCTGGGGGACGATCCAAGAGACCCAGTACTTC

V: TRBV12-3/TRBV12-4
size: many
D: TRBD1
J: TRBJ2-5
CDR3: CASSEGQLETQYF
DNA: TGTGCCAGCAGTGAGGGACAGTTAGAGACCCAGTACTTC

V: TRBV9
size: few
D: TRBD1
J: TRBJ1-5
CDR3: CASSLGQGDGQPQHF
DNA: TGTGCCAGCAGCCTAGGGCAGGGGGACGGTCAGCCCCAGCATTTT

V: TRBV3-1
size: -
D: -
J: TRBJ1-2
CDR3: CASSQVLGRSDYTF
DNA: TGTGCCAGCAGCCAAGTCCTGGGGAGGAGTGACTACACCTTC

V: TRBV11-3
size: many
D: -
J: TRBJ2-7
CDR3: CASSLGQVEQYF
DNA: TGTGCCAGCAGTCTAGGGCAGGTCGAGCAGTACTTC

V: TRBV13
size: few
D: -
J: TRBJ2-4
CDR3: CASSGPVQAKNIQYF
DNA: TGTGCCAGCAGCGGACCGGTCCAGGCCAAAAACATTCAGTACTTC

V: TRBV10-3
size: few
D: -
J: TRBJ1-2
CDR3: CAISDGSDYGYTF
DNA: TGTGCCATCAGTGACGGTTCGGACTATGGCTACACCTTC

V: TRBV12-3/TRBV12-4
size: many
D: TRBD1
J: TRBJ2-7
CDR3: CASSPLGQGAVYEQYF
DNA: TGTGCCAGCAGTCCGCTGGGACAGGGGGCTGTCTACGAGCAGTACTTC

V: TRBV4-2
size: once
D: -
J: TRBJ2-3
CDR3: CASSQDLSAGVRDTQYF
DNA: TGTGCCAGCAGCCAAGACCTATCGGCAGGAGTCAGAGATACGCAGTATTTT

V: TRBV6-5
size: few
D: -
J: TRBJ1-2
CDR3: CASSYSRTHGYTF
DNA: TGTGCCAGCAGTTACTCGAGGACACATGGCTACACCTTC

V: TRBV27
size: -
D: -
J: TRBJ1-5
CDR3: CASSWRGNNQPQHF
DNA: TGTGCCAGCAGTTGGCGGGGTAACAATCAGCCCCAGCATTTT

V: TRBV6-5
size: few
D: -
J: TRBJ2-7
CDR3: CASSYGGFYEQYF
DNA: TGTGCCAGCAGTTATGGGGGCTTCTACGAGCAGTACTTC

V: TRBV7-9
size: few
D: -
J: TRBJ2-7
CDR3: CASSSTGVPHEQYF
DNA: TGTGCCAGCAGCTCAACGGGAGTACCCCACGAGCAGTACTTC

V: TRBV14
size: few
D: -
J: TRBJ2-5
CDR3: CASSQEGSSQETQYF
DNA: TGTGCCAGCAGCCAAGAAGGAAGTAGCCAAGAGACCCAGTACTTC